This is a list of T cell receptor beta chains from one sample in a study of Ad26.COV2.S vaccination and SARS-CoV-2 variants. TCRdb's table, derived via immunoSEQ multiplex PCR, lists solely in-frame clones and lacks some. The table lists some 500,000 clones, roughly 87% of them singletons. The specimen was peripheral blood, collected in a trial of Ad26.COV2.S vaccine versus placebo. All receptors derive from a person aged 18-65 years who received the Ad26.COV2.S COVID-19 vaccine or a placebo. Both conserved end residues are part of each CDR3. The D gene is left open where the match is weak.

d_call j_call cdr3_length v_call cdr3_aa
. TRBJ2-4 14 TRBV19 CASSPTGAKNIQYF
. TRBJ2-7 14 TRBV28 CASSLFVAGHEQYF
. TRBJ2-5 14 TRBV19 CASSLGAREETQYF
. TRBJ1-2 11 TRBV20-1 CSAMTGYSYTF
TRBD2 TRBJ2-1 14 TRBV28 CASGGGGSYNEQFF
. TRBJ1-2 16 TRBV18 CASSPISGRGKDGYTF
TRBD1 TRBJ1-6 15 TRBV18 CASSLSGGINSPLHF
TRBD2 TRBJ2-3 23 TRBV24-1 CATSDLPLLGLAGGHSSTDTQYF
TRBD2 TRBJ2-7 15 TRBV6-5 CASRGTSGGGYEQYF
. TRBJ2-3 16 TRBV5-1 CASSPFRGGGADTQYF
TRBD2 TRBJ2-5 17 TRBV28 CASSFTSGRGGQETQYF
. TRBJ2-3 15 TRBV5-4 CASSTLRTSTDTQYF
TRBD2 TRBJ2-1 16 TRBV7-6 CASSLGTSGRPDEQFF
. TRBJ2-1 14 TRBV5-5 CASSPLDYYNEQFF
. TRBJ1-1 15 TRBV4-1 CASSLSRGSGTEAFF
. TRBJ2-5 13 TRBV7-3 CASSLRGGETQYF
. TRBJ1-2 12 TRBV5-1 CASSLDKYGYTF
. TRBJ2-1 15 TRBV21-1 CASSPLAEPGNEQFF
. TRBJ1-5 14 TRBV9 CASSVEGSNQPQHF
TRBD1 TRBJ1-6 17 TRBV27 CASAYRRGDRGYSGLHF
. TRBJ1-2 13 TRBV10-3 CAISVALGEGYTF
. TRBJ2-6 18 TRBV9 CASSVGPGVLSGANVLTF
TRBD1 TRBJ1-4 15 TRBV6-5 CASIPGTGEGEKLFF
TRBD2 TRBJ2-1 14 TRBV7-3 CASSTIAGASEQFF
. TRBJ1-2 13 TRBV6-5 CASRLNGQSGYTF
. TRBJ1-1 16 TRBV9 CASSVDWTAGYTEAFF
. TRBJ1-1 14 TRBV7-9 CASSHGAREVEAFF
. TRBJ1-2 14 TRBV5-8 CASSSPGVWYGYTF
. TRBJ2-5 14 TRBV27 CASSSTAGWETQYF
. TRBJ1-4 16 TRBV15 CATSRDLEATNEKLFF
. TRBJ2-1 13 TRBV5-1 CASSSGWGNEQFF
. TRBJ2-2 15 TRBV5-4 CASSSRAATTGELFF
. TRBJ2-7 13 TRBV5-1 CASSLGGTYEQYF
TRBD1 TRBJ2-1 14 TRBV5-1 CASSEDRGGREQFF
. TRBJ2-5 12 TRBV5-4 CASSFSEETQYF
TRBD1 TRBJ2-5 15 TRBV19 CASSVTGTAKETQYF
. TRBJ2-2 12 TRBV19 CASAVGTGELFF
. TRBJ1-1 14 TRBV6-5 CASSSASRNTEAFF
. TRBJ2-7 14 TRBV18 CASSPLGSSYEQYF
TRBD1 TRBJ1-2 15 TRBV23-1 CASHPPWDRAHGYTF
TRBD1 TRBJ1-6 17 TRBV7-9 CASSFHTGVVGNSPLHF
TRBD1 TRBJ1-2 14 TRBV27 CASSFTGAGYGYTF
. TRBJ2-1 15 TRBV9 CASSVAAGLYNEQFF
. TRBJ2-7 14 TRBV6-5 CASSSHEGPYEQYF
. TRBJ1-4 14 TRBV19 CASSIGATNEKLFF